Shown below are 16 T cell receptor beta chains from a single sample sequenced in a study of monozygotic twins with cystic fibrosis. Repertoires were generated with immunoSEQ multiplex PCR, while TCRdb's copy carries only in-frame clones and drops some. The table has some 22,000 clones, around 98% seen once. Sequenced material: blood. These receptor sequences come from a girl aged 5 to 17 with cystic fibrosis.

The chain links TRBV25-1 to TRBJ2-3; TRBD2 matches 7 bases. The CDR3 spans 16 residues. Germline V gene lookup returns CDR1 MGHDK and CDR2 SYGVNS. Trimming removed 4 bases from V and 1 base from J; junction bases left unmatched: 8. The CDR3 is CASSGTRAGGTDTQYF. CDR3 DNA sequence: TGTGCCAGCAGTGGGACTAGGGCGGGAGGCACAGATACGCAGTATTTT.

This sequence joins TRBV5-4 and TRBJ2-5; weak D call: TRBD1 (6 bases). Trimming stripped 2 bases from V and 3 bases from J, with 17 bases between. The CDR3 is made up of 16 amino acids. Germline V gene data show CDR1 as SGHNT and CDR2 as YYREEE (reference sequence). The CDR3 sequence: CASSFTPQDRKETQYF. The DNA for the CDR3 is TGTGCCAGCAGCTTTACTCCCCAAGACAGGAAAGAGACCCAGTACTTC.

The rearrangement links TRBV29-1 to TRBJ1-4; TRBD1 is a possible D gene (5 bases). Trimming removed 5 bases from V and 5 bases from J, with 12 bases in between. The CDR3 sequence is 13 residues long. The V gene's germline CDR1 is SQVTM and CDR2 ANQGSEA. The DNA of the CDR3 is TGCAGCGTTCCCGGAGAGGGGAATGAAAAACTGTTTTTT. Protein sequence: CSVPGEGNEKLFF.

This sequence joins TRBV5-4 and TRBJ2-1, with 7 bases matching TRBD2. The CDR3 covers 16 residues. Germline assignment: CDR1 SGHNT and CDR2 YYREEE (reference sequence). With 4 bases clipped from V and 7 bases from J, the junction kept 14 bases outside the gene matches. CDR3 bases: TGTGCCAGCAGCGCCGACCCCGTACTAGCGACAAATGAGCAGTTCTTC. This encodes CASSADPVLATNEQFF.

The V and J genes are TRBV6-5 and TRBJ2-5, with 7 bases lining up with TRBD1. Germline V CDR1 and CDR2: MNHEY, SVGAGI. V was clipped by 4 bases and J by 7 bases; unmatched bases: 6. This CDR3 is 13 amino acids long. DNA for the CDR3: TGTGCCAGCAGTTTGGACAGGCTGGGGACCCAGTACTTC. It specifies CASSLDRLGTQYF.

This chain joins TRBV15 and TRBJ1-5; no clear D. Trimming cost V 4 bases and J 3 bases, with 19 bases left between them. Germline V gene sequence: CDR1 LNHNV, CDR2 YYDKDF (reference sequence). This CDR3 comprises 17 residues. The CDR3: CATSTSSRTDANQPQHF. The CDR3 nucleotides are TGTGCCACCAGCACTTCTTCTAGAACGGACGCCAATCAGCCCCAGCATTTT.

This chain links TRBV5-4 with TRBJ2-1; D could derive from TRBD1 or TRBD2 (5 bases each). Germline CDR1 reads SGHNT; CDR2 reads YYREEE (reference sequence). CDR3 length: 17 amino acids. Deletions cut 3 bases from V and 1 base from J, with 17 bases between. CDR3 DNA: TGTGCCAGCAGCTCCACGGGGCGTGAGTGGTCCTACAATGAGCAGTTCTTC. This codes for CASSSTGREWSYNEQFF.

This clone was seen more than once but under ten times. The V call is TRBV2, the J call TRBJ1-1; D not certain. The CDR3 is made up of 12 amino acids. V was shortened by 4 bases and J by 6 bases, with 9 bases between the two germline ends. Germline CDR1 is SNHLY and CDR2 is FYNNEI. DNA of the CDR3: TGTGCCAGCAGTGGTAACCCGGCTGAAGCTTTCTTT. It translates to CASSGNPAEAFF.

V and J are TRBV5-4 and TRBJ2-4, with D perhaps TRBD2 (5 bases). V was clipped by 4 bases and J by 0 bases, with 14 bases between them. Germline CDR1 reads SGHNT; CDR2 reads YYREEE (reference sequence). CDR3 length: 16 amino acids. This CDR3 reads CASSQRTRVAKNIQYF. The DNA of the CDR3 is TGTGCCAGCAGCCAACGGACGCGGGTAGCCAAAAACATTCAGTACTTC.

The genes are TRBV19 and TRBJ1-2, with D perhaps TRBD1 (5 bases). Germline V gene data show CDR1 as LNHDA and CDR2 as SQIVND (reference sequence). V was shortened by 2 bases and J by 4 bases, with 8 bases between the two germline ends. The CDR3 extends over 13 amino acids. The CDR3 nucleotides are TGTGCCAGTAGTATAAGGGACGGCTATGGCTACACCTTC. Protein: CASSIRDGYGYTF.

The chain joins TRBV2 to TRBJ2-6; perhaps TRBD2 as D (6 bases). Germline lookup yields CDR1 SNHLY and CDR2 FYNNEI. The ends were cut back, 8 bases at V and 1 base at J, with 18 bases in the middle. The CDR3 length is 17 residues. The DNA of the CDR3 is TGTGCCAGCGTCGAGGCGGGGCCCGGGTCTGGGGCCAACGTCCTGACTTTC. Translation gives CASVEAGPGSGANVLTF.

J is TRBJ1-1 and V is TRBV9; D may be TRBD1 (5 bases). Germline CDR1 reads SGDLS; CDR2 reads YYNGEE. V was pared by 4 bases and J by 0 bases, with 16 bases between. CDR3 length equals 16 residues. The CDR3 spells CASSPRGGGLNTEAFF. The CDR3 coding sequence is TGTGCCAGCAGCCCTCGCGGCGGGGGACTGAACACTGAAGCTTTCTTT.

Here the CDR3 reads CASSEGLNTEAFF. DNA for the CDR3: TGTGCCAGTAGTGAAGGGCTGAACACTGAAGCTTTCTTT. The chain links TRBV19 to TRBJ1-1, with D unresolved. Trimming pared 5 bases from V and 0 bases from J, leaving 7 bases between. CDR1 and CDR2 (germline): LNHDA, SQIVND (reference sequence). The CDR3 is made up of 13 amino acids.

V and J are TRBV5-5 and TRBJ1-1; D uncertain. V lost 2 bases, J lost 1 base, and 6 bases lay in between. Looked up from germline, CDR1 is SGHKS and CDR2 is YYEKEE (reference sequence). CDR3 length: 13 residues. The CDR3 coding sequence is TGTGCCAGCAGCTTTCATGCGAACACTGAAGCTTTCTTT. Translating it yields CASSFHANTEAFF. The whole variable domain, filled in from reference TRBV5-5 and TRBJ1-1, reads DAGVTQSPTHLIKTRGQQVTLRCSPISGHKSVSWYQQVLGQGPQFIFQYYEKEERGRGNFPDRFSARQFPNYSSELNVNALLLGDSALYLCASSFHANTEAFFGQGTRLTVV.

This chain uses TRBV6-5 with TRBJ2-7, with 11 bases lining up with TRBD2. The CDR3 consists of 14 residues. The germline CDR1 and CDR2 sequences are MNHEY and SVGAGI. Unmatched junction bases numbered 3, after V lost 6 bases and J lost 2 bases. The DNA for the CDR3 is TGTGCCAGCAGAAGGACTAGCGGGCCCTACGAGCAGTACTTC. It codes for CASRRTSGPYEQYF.

The chain carries TRBV7-2 and TRBJ2-7; no clear D. The germline CDR1 and CDR2 sequences are SGHTA and FQGNSA. Trimming removed 8 bases from V and 3 bases from J, with 32 bases in between. CDR3 length equals 19 residues. The CDR3 region is CASLLNRIPGSNCIYEQYV. CDR3 DNA sequence: TGTGCCAGCCTTCTTAACAGAATTCCGGGTAGCAATTGTATCTACGAGCAGTACGTC.